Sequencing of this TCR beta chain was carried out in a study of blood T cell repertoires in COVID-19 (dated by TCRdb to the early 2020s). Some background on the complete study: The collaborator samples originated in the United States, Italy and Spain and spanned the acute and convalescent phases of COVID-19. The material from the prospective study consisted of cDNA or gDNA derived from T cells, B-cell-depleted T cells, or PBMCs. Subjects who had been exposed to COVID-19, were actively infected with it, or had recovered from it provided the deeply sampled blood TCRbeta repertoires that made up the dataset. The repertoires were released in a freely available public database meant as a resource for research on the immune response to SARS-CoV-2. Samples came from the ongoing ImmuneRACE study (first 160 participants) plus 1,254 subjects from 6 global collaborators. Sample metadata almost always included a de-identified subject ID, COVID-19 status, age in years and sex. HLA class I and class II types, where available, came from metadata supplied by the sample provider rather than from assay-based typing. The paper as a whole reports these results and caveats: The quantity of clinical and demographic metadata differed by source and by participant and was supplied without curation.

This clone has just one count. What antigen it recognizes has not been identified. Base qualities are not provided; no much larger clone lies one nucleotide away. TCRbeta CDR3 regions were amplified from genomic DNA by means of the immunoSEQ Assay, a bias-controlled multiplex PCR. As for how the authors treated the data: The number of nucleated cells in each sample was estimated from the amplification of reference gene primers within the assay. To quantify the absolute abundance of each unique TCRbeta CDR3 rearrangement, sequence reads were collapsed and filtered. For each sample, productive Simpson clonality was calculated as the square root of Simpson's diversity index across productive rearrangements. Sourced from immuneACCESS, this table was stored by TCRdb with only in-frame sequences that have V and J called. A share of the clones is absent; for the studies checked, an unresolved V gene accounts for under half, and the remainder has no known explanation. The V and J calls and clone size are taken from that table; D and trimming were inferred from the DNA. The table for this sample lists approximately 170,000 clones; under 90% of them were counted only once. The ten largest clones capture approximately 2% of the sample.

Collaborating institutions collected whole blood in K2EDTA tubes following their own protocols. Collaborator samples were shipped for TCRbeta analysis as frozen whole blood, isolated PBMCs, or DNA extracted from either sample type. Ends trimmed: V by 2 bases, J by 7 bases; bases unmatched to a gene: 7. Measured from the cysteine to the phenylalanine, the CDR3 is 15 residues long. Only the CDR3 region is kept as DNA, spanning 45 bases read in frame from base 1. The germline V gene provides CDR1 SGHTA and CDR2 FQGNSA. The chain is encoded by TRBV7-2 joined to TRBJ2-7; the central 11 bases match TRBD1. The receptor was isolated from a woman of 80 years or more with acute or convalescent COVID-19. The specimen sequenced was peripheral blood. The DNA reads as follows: TGTGCCAGCAGCTTAACCGGGACAGGGGGTAAAGAGCAGTACTTC. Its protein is CASSLTGTGGKEQYF.